This TCR beta chain derives from a study of PD-1 blockade in classical Hodgkin lymphoma. Across the study: Nivolumab was given intravenously to patients at 3 mg/kg every 2 weeks.

Using immunoSEQ multiplex PCR, the repertoire was profiled, and TCRdb retains in-frame clones only, with some absent. The repertoire holds about 90,000 clones, 75% to 85% seen once, with more than 15% in the top ten. This CDR3 is 13 amino acids long. The V gene end was trimmed by 4 bases and the J gene end by 4 bases; junction bases not matched to a gene: 6. Germline V CDR1 and CDR2: GTSNPN, SVGIG (reference sequence). The time point denotes: cycle 4 day 1 (C4D1), after five to seven weeks of nivolumab. Every single patient, without exception, relapsed after autologous stem cell transplantation, and brentuximab vedotin exposure varied.

Material: peripheral blood mononuclear cells (PBMCs), obtained before the fourth cycle of nivolumab. The V call is TRBV30, the J call TRBJ1-1; 7 bases agree with TRBD1. This receptor was identified in a human donor with classical Hodgkin lymphoma. DNA for the CDR3: TGTGCCTGGAACCGGGACAGACTCACTGAAGCTTTCTTT. Translating gives CAWNRDRLTEAFF.